At least ten counts were recorded for the clone carrying this T cell receptor beta chain. The antigen remains undetermined. MiXCR, applied by TCRdb to the 5' RACE reads, yields one record per CDR3 protein. The data hold 80,000 to 85,000 distinct CDR3 sequences, with approximately 2.8% observed a single time. Germline V gene sequence: CDR1 SGHRS, CDR2 YFSETQ. The CDR3 has 12 residues. Trimming took 4 bases from V and 6 from J; bases not matched to a gene: 0. The unsorted libraries were produced from 2 million PBMCs held at -80 C. The source of the sample is a study of neurological immune-mediated disorders. Overall study: Secondary progressive cases numbered 3 among the approximately 34 multiple sclerosis patients, while the other 31 were relapsing-remitting. Study-level findings and limits: Patients with HTLV-1-associated myelopathy had the highest level of TCR clonal expansion, whereas patients with multiple sclerosis had the lowest level, falling beneath the level found in healthy controls. With the multiple sclerosis repertoire cluster, none of the clinical or MRI features showed an association.

V is TRBV5-1 and J is TRBJ2-7; TRBD2 agrees at 11 bases. Material: PBMCs. The source is a woman aged 25 to 39 with multiple sclerosis. CDR3 nucleotides: TGCGCCAGCAGCACTAGCGGGAGCGAGCAGTACTTC. Protein sequence: CASSTSGSEQYF.